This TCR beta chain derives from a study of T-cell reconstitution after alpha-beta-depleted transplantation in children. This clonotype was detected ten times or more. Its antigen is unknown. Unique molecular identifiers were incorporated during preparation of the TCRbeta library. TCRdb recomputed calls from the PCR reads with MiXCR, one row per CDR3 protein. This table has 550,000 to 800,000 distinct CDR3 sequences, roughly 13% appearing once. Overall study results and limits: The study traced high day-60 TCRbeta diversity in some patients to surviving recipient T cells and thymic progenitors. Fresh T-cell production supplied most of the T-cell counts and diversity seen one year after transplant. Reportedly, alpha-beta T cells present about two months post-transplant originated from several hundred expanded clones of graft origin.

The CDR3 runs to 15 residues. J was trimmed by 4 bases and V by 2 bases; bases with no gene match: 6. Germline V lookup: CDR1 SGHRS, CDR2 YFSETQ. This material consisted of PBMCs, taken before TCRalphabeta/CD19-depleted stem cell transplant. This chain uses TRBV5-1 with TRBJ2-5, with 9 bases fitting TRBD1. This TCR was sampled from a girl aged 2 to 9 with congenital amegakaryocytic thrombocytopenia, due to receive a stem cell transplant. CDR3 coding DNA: TGCGCCAGCAGCTTCTTCGGGACAGGGAGAGAGACCCAGTACTTC. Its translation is CASSFFGTGRETQYF.